The 24 T cell receptor beta chains presented below share a single source sample, sequenced in a study of T-cell memory formation after mild COVID-19. TCRdb independently ran MiXCR on the 5' RACE reads; one entry per CDR3 protein. The sample lists about 430,000 distinct CDR3 sequences, roughly 24% occurring once. Specimen: PBMCs or a T cell subset sorted from them (not recorded which). These receptors all stem from an adult woman who had mild COVID-19 (a few samples of this study predate the infection). Cell type and time point are not known.

The V and J genes are TRBV7-9 and TRBJ1-2; tentative D call: TRBD1 (5 bases). Germline V gene lookup returns CDR1 SEHNR and CDR2 FQNEAQ (reference sequence). The CDR3 consists of 14 residues. V was shortened by 1 base and J by 3 bases, with 9 bases between the two germline ends. CDR3 residues: CASSLEGPYYGYTF. The CDR3 DNA reads as TGTGCCAGCAGCTTAGAGGGACCTTACTATGGCTACACCTTC.

This chain uses TRBV20-1 with TRBJ1-5; weak D call: TRBD1 (5 bases). The CDR3 spans 20 residues. From germline, CDR1 is DFQATT and CDR2 SNEGSKA (reference sequence). The V end lost 2 bases, the J end lost 2 bases, and 28 bases lay between the germline ends. The CDR3 nucleotides are TGCAGTGCTAGAATCGGGAGCACCAGGGACGCCTGGCGTGGCAATCAGCCCCAGCATTTT. Its translation: CSARIGSTRDAWRGNQPQHF.

The rearrangement joins TRBV7-2 to TRBJ2-7; D may be TRBD2 (7 bases). Germline V gene data show CDR1 as SGHTA and CDR2 as FQGNSA. The germline V and J ends were trimmed by 3 bases and 0 bases, with 24 bases remaining between them. This CDR3 has 19 amino acids. CDR3 DNA: TGTGCCAGCAGCTTTTCGGCCGGGGGAGGGGGGATCCCCTCCTACGAGCAGTACTTC. Residues: CASSFSAGGGGIPSYEQYF.

This clonotype was observed a handful of times. The chain employs TRBV5-1 and TRBJ1-1; 10 bases map to TRBD1. The CDR3 runs 17 residues. Losses at the gene ends were 1 base for V and 3 bases for J; bases not matched to a gene: 9. CDR1 SGHRS and CDR2 YFSETQ come from the germline V gene. CDR3 bases: TGCGCCAGCAGCTTGCCGAGAGTAGGACAGGGGGACACTGAAGCTTTCTTT. Its translation is CASSLPRVGQGDTEAFF.

This clonotype was observed a handful of times. The chain employs TRBV7-9 and TRBJ2-1; no clear D. CDR1 and CDR2 from the germline V gene are SEHNR and FQNEAQ (reference sequence). The CDR3 covers 12 residues. V lost 2 bases, J lost 7 bases, and 6 bases lay in between. The CDR3 sequence: CASSLPVNEQFF. The CDR3 region has the DNA TGTGCCAGCAGCTTACCCGTTAATGAGCAGTTCTTC.

This clonotype has only a few counts. The chain uses TRBV14 and TRBJ2-7, with unresolved D. The CDR3 runs 13 residues. V lost 1 base and J 6 bases, leaving 10 bases between the germline ends. Germline assignment: CDR1 SGHDN and CDR2 FVKESK. The chain's CDR3 is CASSQVMAAEQYF. In DNA, the CDR3 is TGTGCCAGCAGCCAAGTGATGGCCGCCGAGCAGTACTTC.

This chain connects TRBV12-3 or TRBV12-4 to TRBJ2-7; 8 bases fit TRBD2. V shed 5 bases and J 2 bases; nucleotides not matched to a gene: 11. The CDR3 length is 16 residues. CDR3 in DNA: TGTGCCAGCAGTCCCCCCTTACAGCGGGAGACCTACGAGCAGTACTTC. This gives the protein CASSPPLQRETYEQYF.

This chain links TRBV7-9 with TRBJ2-1; 8 bases map to TRBD1. The CDR3 runs 18 residues. V was clipped by 3 bases and J by 4 bases; unmatched bases: 14. The germline CDR1 and CDR2 sequences are SEHNR and FQNEAQ (reference sequence). CDR3 nucleotide sequence: TGTGCCAGCAGCTTCACCGTACAGGGGGGCCCCTTTTACAATGAGCAGTTCTTC. It specifies CASSFTVQGGPFYNEQFF.

The chain joins TRBV12-3 or TRBV12-4 to TRBJ2-3; D not resolved. V lost 5 bases and J lost 0, with 9 bases in between. The CDR3 runs to 14 residues. In DNA, the CDR3 is TGTGCCAGCAGTGGTTCCTTTAGCACAGATACGCAGTATTTT. Translated: CASSGSFSTDTQYF.

J is TRBJ2-7 and V is TRBV14; weak D call: TRBD1 (5 bases). Trimming removed 1 base from V and 3 bases from J, with 13 bases in between. This CDR3 is 15 amino acids long. CDR1 is SGHDN and CDR2 is FVKESK in the germline V gene. The CDR3 DNA reads as TGTGCCAGCAGCCAAGGGACAAGAAGACACTACGAGCAGTACTTC. This codes for CASSQGTRRHYEQYF. Supplemented by reference TRBV14 and TRBJ2-7, the full variable domain reads EAGVTQFPSHSVIEKGQTVTLRCDPISGHDNLYWYRRVMGKEIKFLLHFVKESKQDESGMPNNRFLAERTGGTYSTLKVQPAELEDSGVYFCASSQGTRRHYEQYFGPGTRLTVT.

This clonotype was seen more than once but under ten times. The DNA of the CDR3 is TGTGCCAGCAGCTTAGGGCCTGTGGGGACAGACCAATATGGCTACACCTTC. Amino acids: CASSLGPVGTDQYGYTF. V gene TRBV7-3 combines with J gene TRBJ1-2, with 7 bases lining up with TRBD1. The CDR3 spans 17 residues. J gave up 5 bases and V 2 bases, and 14 bases lay outside the gene matches. Germline V gene lookup returns CDR1 SGHTA and CDR2 FQGTGA.

The V gene is TRBV20-1, the J gene TRBJ1-4; 7 bases are a match to TRBD1. V was clipped by 1 base and J by 7 bases; unmatched bases: 3. Germline lookup yields CDR1 DFQATT and CDR2 SNEGSKA (reference sequence). The CDR3 is 13 residues long. CDR3 nucleotides: TGCAGTGCTAGAGCCAGGGGGAGTGAAAAACTGTTTTTT. This translates into CSARARGSEKLFF.

This clonotype was detected only a few times. The V gene is TRBV5-1, the J gene TRBJ2-4; a weak D match, TRBD2 (6 bases). The CDR3 covers 12 residues. V dropped 1 base and J dropped 8 bases, with 7 bases sitting between them. Germline loops: CDR1 SGHRS, CDR2 YFSETQ. CDR3 nucleotides: TGCGCCAGCAGCTTGCCTAGCGACATTCAGTACTTC. Translated: CASSLPSDIQYF.

This chain uses TRBV3-1 with TRBJ1-2; D possibly corresponds to TRBD1 (6 bases). Per the germline V gene, CDR1 is LGHDT and CDR2 is YNNKEL (reference sequence). Between the trimmed V and J ends, which lost 4 bases and 5 bases, there was a span of 17 bases. This CDR3 contains 15 residues. The CDR3 is CASSPTVQTGYGYTF. The DNA of the CDR3 is TGTGCCAGCAGCCCTACAGTCCAGACAGGTTATGGCTACACCTTC.

CDR3 in amino acids: CASSQAAGEIYEQYF. The CDR3 bases are TGCGCCAGCAGCCAAGCGGCGGGAGAGATCTACGAGCAGTACTTC. V and J are TRBV4-3 and TRBJ2-7; 7 bases fit TRBD2. Germline CDR1 reads LGHNA; CDR2 reads YSLEER. The trim removed 1 base at V and 3 bases at J, leaving 6 bases unmatched. The CDR3 extends over 15 amino acids.

This clonotype was detected only a few times. The rearrangement uses TRBV3-1 and TRBJ2-1; the match to TRBD1 covers 7 bases. The CDR3 loop spans 15 amino acids. J gave up 9 bases and V 3 bases, and 11 bases lay outside the gene matches. Looked up from germline, CDR1 is LGHDT and CDR2 is YNNKEL (reference sequence). The CDR3 spells CASSQDDRVYSEQFF. The CDR3 DNA is TGTGCCAGCAGCCAGGACGACAGGGTTTATAGTGAGCAGTTCTTC.

A few counts support this clonotype. The genes are TRBV5-5 and TRBJ2-5; 8 bases map to TRBD1. CDR3 length equals 18 residues. The germline V gene encodes CDR1 SGHKS and CDR2 YYEKEE (reference sequence). The J segment lost 0 bases and the V segment lost 0 bases, leaving 10 bases of the junction unmatched. The CDR3: CASSLGERTGRYQETQYF. CDR3 nucleotide sequence: TGTGCCAGCAGCTTGGGAGAAAGGACAGGGAGGTACCAAGAGACCCAGTACTTC.

This clonotype is medium-sized (0.01 to 0.1%). V and J are TRBV7-9 and TRBJ1-2; a weak D match, TRBD1 (6 bases). The CDR3 sequence is 13 residues long. V was clipped by 5 bases and J by 8 bases, with 15 bases between them. CDR1 is SEHNR and CDR2 is FQNEAQ in the germline V gene (reference sequence). Written as DNA, the CDR3 is TGTGCCAGCAGCGACCGGACAGTGTGGGGCTACACCTTC. It codes for CASSDRTVWGYTF.

This clonotype was counted a few times. V and J are TRBV5-1 and TRBJ1-4; D gene uncertain. CDR3 size: 16 residues. The germline CDR1 and CDR2 sequences are SGHRS and YFSETQ. Trimming took 0 bases from V and 2 from J, leaving 11 bases between them. This CDR3 is CASSLAGEGTNEKLFF. The CDR3 coding sequence is TGCGCCAGCAGCTTGGCCGGGGAAGGGACTAATGAAAAACTGTTTTTT. The full variable domain, completed using reference TRBV5-1 and TRBJ1-4, is KAGVTQTPRYLIKTRGQQVTLSCSPISGHRSVSWYQQTPGQGLQFLFEYFSETQRNKGNFPGRFSGRQFSNSRSEMNVSTLELGDSALYLCASSLAGEGTNEKLFFGSGTQLSVL.

The J gene is TRBJ2-5, the V gene TRBV7-9; the D is unclear. From germline, CDR1 is SEHNR and CDR2 FQNEAQ (reference sequence). This CDR3 is built from 15 residues. V was cut by 3 bases and J by 4 bases, with 15 bases left in between. CDR3 region: CASSFSAILPETQYF. The CDR3 DNA reads as TGTGCCAGCAGCTTCTCAGCCATTCTCCCAGAGACCCAGTACTTC.

This clonotype has just a few counts. V is TRBV2 and J is TRBJ2-1, with D perhaps matching TRBD1 (5 bases). CDR3 length: 16 amino acids. The ends were cut back, 4 bases at V and 2 bases at J, with 15 bases in the middle. The germline CDR1 and CDR2 sequences are SNHLY and FYNNEI. The CDR3 nucleotides read TGTGCCAGCAGTGTCACAAGGGCCAGGGCCTACAATGAGCAGTTCTTC. It is translated as CASSVTRARAYNEQFF.

The genes are TRBV6-5 and TRBJ2-1, with 10 bases lining up with TRBD2. CDR1 and CDR2 (germline): MNHEY, SVGAGI. V gave up 6 bases and J gave up 5 bases; unmatched junction bases: 7. The CDR3 loop spans 15 amino acids. CDR3 protein: CASSPLAGEDNEQFF. The CDR3 DNA reads TGTGCCAGCAGCCCTCTAGCGGGAGAAGACAATGAGCAGTTCTTC.

This clonotype was counted many times. The CDR3, as DNA: TGTGCCAGCAGCTCCAGAGTCACAGATACGCAGTATTTT. Translating it yields CASSSRVTDTQYF. The chain couples TRBV7-2 to TRBJ2-3, with D hard to call. There are 13 residues in the CDR3. V was cut by 4 bases and J by 2 bases, with 7 bases left in between. Germline-derived CDR1 and CDR2 are SGHTA and FQGNSA.

The CDR3 sequence: CSVLAQQETQYF. DNA of the CDR3: TGCAGCGTTTTGGCCCAACAAGAGACCCAGTACTTC. This chain uses TRBV29-1 with TRBJ2-5; D gene uncertain. V was cut by 5 bases and J by 2 bases, with 9 bases left in between. Looked up from germline, CDR1 is SQVTM and CDR2 is ANQGSEA. The CDR3 has 12 residues. Together with reference TRBV29-1 and TRBJ2-5, the CDR3 gives the full variable domain: SAVISQKPSRDICQRGTSLTIQCQVDSQVTMMFWYRQQPGQSLTLIATANQGSEATYESGFVIDKFPISRPNLTFSTLTVSNMSPEDSSIYLCSVLAQQETQYFGPGTRLLVL.